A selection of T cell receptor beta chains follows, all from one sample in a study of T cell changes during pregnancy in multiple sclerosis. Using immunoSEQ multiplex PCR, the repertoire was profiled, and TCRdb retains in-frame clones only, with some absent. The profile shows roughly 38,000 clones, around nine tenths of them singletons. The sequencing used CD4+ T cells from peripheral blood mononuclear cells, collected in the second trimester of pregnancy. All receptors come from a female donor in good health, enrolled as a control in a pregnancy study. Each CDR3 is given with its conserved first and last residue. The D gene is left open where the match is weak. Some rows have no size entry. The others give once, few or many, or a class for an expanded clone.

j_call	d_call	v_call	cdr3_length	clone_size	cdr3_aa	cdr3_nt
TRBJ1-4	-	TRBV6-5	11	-	CASRGGEKLFF	TGTGCCAGCAGGGGGGGGGAAAAACTGTTTTTT
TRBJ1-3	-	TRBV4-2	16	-	CASSQIQGVSGNTIYF	TGTGCCAGCAGCCAAATTCAGGGTGTCTCTGGAAACACCATATATTTT
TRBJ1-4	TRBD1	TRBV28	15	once	CASSSRGTVNEKLFF	TGTGCCAGCAGTTCTCGGGGGACAGTGAATGAAAAACTGTTTTTT
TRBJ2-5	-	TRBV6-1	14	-	CASSTQGGQETQYF	TGTGCCAGCAGTACGCAGGGAGGCCAAGAGACCCAGTACTTC
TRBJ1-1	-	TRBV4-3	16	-	CASSQDRGRMNTEAFF	TGCGCCAGCAGCCAAGATCGCGGGAGAATGAACACTGAAGCTTTCTTT
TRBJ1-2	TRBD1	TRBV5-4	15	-	CASRGFDRANYGYTF	TGTGCCAGCAGAGGATTCGACAGGGCCAACTATGGCTACACCTTC
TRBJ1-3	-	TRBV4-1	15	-	CASSRPDSSGNTIYF	TGCGCCAGCAGCCGCCCAGACAGCTCTGGAAACACCATATATTTT
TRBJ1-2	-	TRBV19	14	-	CASSIGGANYGYTF	TGTGCCAGTAGTATAGGAGGAGCTAACTATGGCTACACCTTC
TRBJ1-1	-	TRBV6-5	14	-	CASKSPTQNTEAFF	TGTGCCAGCAAATCCCCAACACAGAACACTGAAGCTTTCTTT
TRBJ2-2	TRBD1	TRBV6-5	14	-	CASRNRGNTGELFF	TGTGCCAGCAGGAACAGGGGTAACACCGGGGAGCTGTTTTTT
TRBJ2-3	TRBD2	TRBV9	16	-	CASSVGASGAVDTQYF	TGTGCCAGCAGCGTAGGGGCTAGCGGAGCTGTAGATACGCAGTATTTT
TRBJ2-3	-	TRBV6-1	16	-	CASSEVRGTSTDTQYF	TGTGCCAGCAGTGAGGTCAGGGGAACTAGCACAGATACGCAGTATTTT
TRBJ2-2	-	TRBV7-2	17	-	CASSLARVAQNTGELFF	TGTGCCAGCAGCTTAGCGCGGGTAGCGCAGAACACCGGGGAGCTGTTTTTT
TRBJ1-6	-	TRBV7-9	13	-	CASSPDGGSPLHF	TGTGCCAGCAGCCCTGACGGAGGTTCACCCCTCCACTTT
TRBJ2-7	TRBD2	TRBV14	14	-	CASSQERGRDEQYF	TGTGCCAGCAGCCAGGAGCGGGGTAGGGACGAGCAGTACTTC
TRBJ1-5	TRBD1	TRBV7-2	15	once	CASSTAGTGNQPQHF	TGTGCCAGCAGCACAGCCGGGACAGGTAATCAGCCCCAGCATTTT
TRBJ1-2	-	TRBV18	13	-	CASSPRQDYGYTF	TGTGCCAGCTCACCGAGACAAGACTATGGCTACACCTTC
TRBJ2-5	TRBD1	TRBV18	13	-	CASSPSAGQGQYF	TGTGCCAGCTCACCAAGTGCGGGACAGGGCCAGTACTTC
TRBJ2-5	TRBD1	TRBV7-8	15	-	CASRPTGLRGETQYF	TGTGCCAGCAGACCGACAGGGCTTCGTGGAGAGACCCAGTACTTC
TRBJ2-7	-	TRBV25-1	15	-	CASSESGRLKYEQYF	TGTGCCAGCAGTGAATCCGGCAGACTGAAATACGAGCAGTACTTC
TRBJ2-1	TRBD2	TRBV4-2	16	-	CASSQVGLAGGNEQFF	TGTGCCAGCAGCCAAGTCGGTCTAGCGGGGGGCAATGAGCAGTTCTTC
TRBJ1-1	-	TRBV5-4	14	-	CASSNRAGNTEAFF	TGTGCCAGCTCTAATCGGGCGGGGAACACTGAAGCTTTCTTT
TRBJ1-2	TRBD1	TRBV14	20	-	CASSPLNLPGQGTDWDGYTF	TGTGCCAGCAGCCCCTTAAACCTACCGGGACAGGGAACCGATTGGGATGGCTACACCTTC
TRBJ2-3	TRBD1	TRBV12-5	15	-	CASGLGQGATDTQYF	TGTGCTAGTGGTTTGGGACAGGGGGCAACAGATACGCAGTATTTT
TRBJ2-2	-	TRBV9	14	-	CASSVQDNTGELFF	TGTGCCAGCAGCGTACAGGATAACACCGGGGAGCTGTTTTTT
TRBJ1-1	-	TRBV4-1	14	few	CASSQEGGVTEAFF	TGCGCCAGCAGCCAAGAAGGAGGGGTCACTGAAGCTTTCTTT
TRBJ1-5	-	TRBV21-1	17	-	CASSANWGDGPNQPQHF	TGTGCCAGCAGCGCAAATTGGGGGGACGGTCCCAATCAGCCCCAGCATTTT
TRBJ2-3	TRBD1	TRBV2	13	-	CASGTVGTDTQYF	TGTGCCAGCGGGACAGTGGGCACAGATACGCAGTATTTT
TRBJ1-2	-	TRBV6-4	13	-	CASSPQGGSGYTF	TGTGCCAGCAGCCCCCAAGGGGGTAGTGGCTACACCTTC
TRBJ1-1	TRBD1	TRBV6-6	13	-	CASTRQGNTEAFF	TGTGCCAGCACCCGACAGGGGAACACTGAAGCTTTCTTT
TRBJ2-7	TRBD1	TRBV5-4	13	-	CASSWTGDGEQYF	TGTGCCAGCAGCTGGACAGGGGACGGCGAGCAGTACTTC
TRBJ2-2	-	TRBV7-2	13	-	CASSLAGGGELFF	TGTGCCAGCAGCTTAGCGGGGGGCGGGGAGCTGTTTTTT
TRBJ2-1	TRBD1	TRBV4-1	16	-	CASSQLTGGSYNEQFF	TGCGCCAGCAGCCAGTTAACAGGGGGCTCCTACAATGAGCAGTTCTTC
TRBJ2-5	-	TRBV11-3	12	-	CASSSGLETQYF	TGTGCCAGCAGCTCGGGATTGGAGACCCAGTACTTC
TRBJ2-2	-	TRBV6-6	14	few	CASSYFRGPGELFF	TGTGCCAGCAGTTACTTCAGGGGTCCCGGGGAGCTGTTTTTT
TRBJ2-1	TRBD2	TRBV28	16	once	CASRTVAGGSYNEQFF	TGTGCCAGCAGGACGGTGGCGGGGGGTTCCTACAATGAGCAGTTCTTC
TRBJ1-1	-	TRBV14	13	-	CASSFTSGTEAFF	TGTGCCAGCAGCTTTACTAGTGGCACTGAAGCTTTCTTT
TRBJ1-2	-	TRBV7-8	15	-	CASSLIGREDYGYTF	TGTGCCAGCAGCTTAATTGGCAGGGAGGACTATGGCTACACCTTC
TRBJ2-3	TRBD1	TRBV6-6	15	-	CASRRQGVGTDTQYF	TGTGCCAGCAGGAGACAGGGAGTAGGGACAGATACGCAGTATTTT
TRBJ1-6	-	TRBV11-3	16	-	CASSFRDTVGNSPLHF	TGTGCCAGCAGCTTTCGGGACACCGTCGGAAATTCACCCCTCCACTTT
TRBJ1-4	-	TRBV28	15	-	CASSFPRTSEEKLFF	TGTGCCAGCAGTTTCCCGCGTACGAGTGAGGAAAAACTGTTTTTT
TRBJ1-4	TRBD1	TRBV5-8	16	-	CASSRGGTQSNEKLFF	TGTGCCAGCAGCCGAGGGGGCACTCAAAGTAATGAAAAACTGTTTTTT
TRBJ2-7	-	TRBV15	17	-	CATSRGRSRRVSYEQYF	TGTGCCACCAGCAGAGGAAGGTCGAGGAGGGTATCCTACGAGCAGTACTTC
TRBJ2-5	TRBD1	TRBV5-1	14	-	CASSGTGRVETQYF	TGCGCCAGCAGCGGGACAGGGCGTGTGGAGACCCAGTACTTC
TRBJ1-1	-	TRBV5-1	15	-	CASMAEFRGNTEAFF	TGCGCCAGCATGGCAGAGTTCAGGGGGAACACTGAAGCTTTCTTT
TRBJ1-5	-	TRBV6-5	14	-	CASSLAGTYQPQHF	TGTGCCAGCAGTTTAGCGGGGACCTATCAGCCCCAGCATTTT
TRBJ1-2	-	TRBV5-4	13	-	CASSFENRREDTF	TGTGCCAGCAGCTTCGAGAACAGGCGTGAGGACACCTTC
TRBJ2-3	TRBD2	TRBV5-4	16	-	CASSGGLAGGRDTQYF	TGTGCCAGCAGCGGGGGACTAGCGGGGGGGAGAGATACGCAGTATTTT
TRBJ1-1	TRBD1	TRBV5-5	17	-	CATRPYGTGGAGTEAFF	TGTGCCACCAGGCCATACGGGACAGGGGGCGCTGGAACTGAAGCTTTCTTT
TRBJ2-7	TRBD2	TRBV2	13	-	CASRAGVAYEQYF	TGTGCCAGCAGGGCGGGGGTTGCCTACGAGCAGTACTTC
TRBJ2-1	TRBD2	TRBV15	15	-	CATSGGTSGHNEQFF	TGTGCCACCAGCGGAGGGACTAGCGGGCACAATGAGCAGTTCTTC